The 8 T cell receptor beta chains in this list originate from one sample, sequenced in a study of identifying expanded T cells in peripheral blood. The method was immunoSEQ multiplex PCR; TCRdb's version includes in-frame clones alone and lacks a portion of them. The sample includes some 75,000 clones, 90% of them seen just once. Material: blood. The source is a person aged 18-70 years in good health.

The chain recombines TRBV7-2 with TRBJ2-7, with D uncertain. The V end was cut by 4 bases, the J end by 4 bases, with 23 bases between. The germline V gene has CDR1 SGHTA and CDR2 FQGNSA. The CDR3 consists of 17 residues. The CDR3 protein is CASSSRPVPGKLYEQYF. CDR3 coding DNA: TGTGCCAGCAGCTCACGACCGGTCCCGGGTAAACTGTACGAGCAGTACTTC.

CDR3 nucleotide sequence: TGCGCCAGCAGTGAGTCCCTAGGAAGGGCCTACGAGCAGTACTTC. The encoded protein is CASSESLGRAYEQYF. The chain joins TRBV10-1 to TRBJ2-7; D gene ambiguous. This CDR3 region has 15 residues. Per the germline V gene, CDR1 is WNHNN and CDR2 is SYGVQD (reference sequence). V was shortened by 0 bases and J by 2 bases, with 11 bases between the two germline ends.

Only one count was recorded for this clone. This sample includes further DNA sequences coding for the same CDR3. The gene calls are TRBV2 and TRBJ2-5; the D call may be TRBD1 or TRBD2 (6 bases each). The CDR3 has 19 amino acids. V was trimmed by 4 bases and J by 6 bases, leaving 30 bases between them. Germline V gene sequence: CDR1 SNHLY, CDR2 FYNNEI. The CDR3 sequence is CASSAPGLRGSPFRQTQYF. The CDR3 DNA sequence: TGTGCCAGCAGTGCGCCGGGACTCAGGGGCTCTCCATTTAGACAGACCCAGTACTTC. The whole variable domain, remainder taken from reference TRBV2 and TRBJ2-5, is EPEVTQTPSHQVTQMGQEVILRCVPISNHLYFYWYRQILGQKVEFLVSFYNNEISEKSEIFDDQFSVERPDGSNFTLKIRSTKLEDSAMYFCASSAPGLRGSPFRQTQYFGPGTRLLVL.

The rearrangement uses TRBV5-1 and TRBJ1-3, with TRBD1 matching over 8 bases. CDR3 length equals 15 residues. Germline CDR1 reads SGHRS; CDR2 reads YFSETQ. The V and J ends lost 4 bases and 2 bases, in that order; junction bases with no gene match: 5. Here the CDR3 reads CASSPQTGAGNTIYF. As DNA, the CDR3 is TGCGCCAGCAGCCCCCAGACAGGGGCTGGAAACACCATATATTTT.

The rearrangement joins TRBV6-6 to TRBJ2-7; D uncertain. The CDR3 covers 16 residues. In germline, CDR1 is MNHNY, CDR2 SVGAGI (reference sequence). V was trimmed by 0 bases and J by 4 bases, leaving 16 bases between them. The chain's CDR3 is CASSYSTSGPVYEQYF. As DNA, the CDR3 is TGTGCCAGCAGTTACTCGACTTCCGGGCCAGTATACGAGCAGTACTTC.

V usage is TRBV7-2 and J usage is TRBJ2-2; D possibly matches TRBD1 or TRBD2 (6 bases each). From germline, CDR1 is SGHTA and CDR2 FQGNSA. Deletions cut 5 bases from V and 2 bases from J, with 18 bases between. This CDR3 spans 17 amino acids. The CDR3 spells CASSGGPKGGNTGELFF. The CDR3 coding sequence is TGTGCCAGCAGCGGAGGGCCAAAGGGGGGTAACACCGGGGAGCTGTTTTTT.

CDR3 coding DNA: TGCGCCAGCAGTGACCGGGCAGGCCTCTACGAGCAGTACTTC. It codes for CASSDRAGLYEQYF. The chain is built from TRBV10-2 and TRBJ2-7; D call uncertain. The germline gives CDR1 WSHSY, CDR2 SAAADI. The CDR3 is 14 amino acids. Trimming removed 3 bases at V and 3 bases at J, with 12 bases between.

The CDR3, as DNA: TGCGCCAGCAGTGTGGGGGGCGGCGGGGTCACAGATACGCAGTATTTT. It specifies CASSVGGGGVTDTQYF. The chain employs TRBV10-2 and TRBJ2-3; the D gene could be TRBD1 or TRBD2 (6 bases each). V lost 4 bases and J 2 bases, leaving 16 bases between the germline ends. CDR1 WSHSY and CDR2 SAAADI come from the germline V gene. The CDR3 runs to 16 residues.